A single TCR beta chain is shown here with its context. Its antigen is not identified. This record belongs to a study of liver allograft versus peripheral blood T cells. Study in general: Comparing T cell receptor repertoires in transplanted livers with those in recipients' peripheral blood was part of the design.

General study results and limits: Repertoires found inside liver allografts reportedly differed from T cell receptor repertoires in peripheral blood.

TCRdb re-analysed the reads in MiXCR, keeping a single row per CDR3 protein. The sample has some 14,000 distinct CDR3 sequences; more than 20% are singletons. The sequence came from a human patient who had a liver transplant. The graft donor may account for some of the T cells.

The CDR3 DNA reads as TGTGCCAGCAGCTCGACCCGCACAGATACGCAGTATTTT. It specifies CASSSTRTDTQYF. The chain has TRBV7-2 and TRBJ2-3; the D is unclear. V was pared by 4 bases and J by 1 base, with 6 bases between. The CDR3 is made up of 13 amino acids. Germline CDR1 SGHTA, CDR2 FQGNSA.